This T cell receptor (beta chain) comes out of a study of OX40 agonist ivuxolimab in advanced cancers. Study summary: Patients undergoing dose escalation presented with hepatocellular carcinoma, melanoma, renal cell or head and neck cancer.

With 4 bases clipped from V and 10 bases from J, the junction kept 11 bases outside the gene matches. CDR3 length: 16 residues. Germline V gene sequence: CDR1 SGHNT, CDR2 YYREEE (reference sequence). Sequencing was performed with immunoSEQ multiplex PCR; in TCRdb, only in-frame clones are kept and a portion is missing. The sample lists some 60,000 clones; roughly 85% were seen once. Only a few counts were recorded for this clone. The antigen is not known. Overall study results and limits: Both blood CD4+ and CD8+ T cells showed clonal growth by week 6 at 0.1 to 3.0 mg/kg.

This chain joins TRBV5-4 and TRBJ2-3; 14 bases match TRBD2. The specimen was CD4+ or CD8+ T cells sorted from blood, collected in a trial of the OX40 agonist ivuxolimab. The TCR sequence derives from an adult with an advanced solid tumor such as melanoma, head and neck, liver or kidney cancer. The CDR3 DNA follows: TGTGCCAGCAGCCTCGGGACTAGCGGGGGCCTCAGTTCGCAGTATTTT. Residues: CASSLGTSGGLSSQYF.